The TCR beta chain described here comes from a study of T cells in Graves' hyperthyroidism and ophthalmopathy. Among the patients, aged 18 to 65, hyperthyroidism was newly diagnosed and had lasted under 2 months. Cells are PBMCs isolated from around 9.4 ml of fresh blood. For this clonotype: Its matching antigen is unknown.

Template material for amplifying TCR beta CDR3 regions consisted of RNA transcripts. A first-round RT-PCR of the TCR CDR3 used the HTBI primer set. TCRdb independently ran MiXCR on the multiplex PCR reads; one entry per CDR3 protein. The sample includes about 400,000 distinct CDR3 sequences, under 15% seen only once; the top ten take about 31%. Points from the study as a whole: The model predicted ophthalmopathy a median around 6 months before onset.

The CDR3 contains 16 residues. Germline V gives CDR1 SGHRS, CDR2 YFSETQ. V was shortened by 0 bases and J by 0 bases, with 13 bases between the two germline ends. The sample consisted of blood. This receptor was obtained from a woman in her twenties or thirties with Graves' hyperthyroidism. The chain links TRBV5-1 to TRBJ2-7; perhaps D is TRBD1 or TRBD2 (6 bases each). The CDR3 region is CASSLEGDGSSYEQYF. CDR3 bases: TGCGCCAGCAGCTTGGAGGGGGACGGGAGCTCCTACGAGCAGTACTTC.